This T cell receptor (beta chain) appears in the sequencing data of a study of blood T cells in healthy people across ages. General observations from the study: Shifts in expanded clonotypes may have been confounded by donor CMV status, which was unknown.

Notes on this clonotype: As yet, its antigen is unknown. Its ends do not fully match the called genes, so a read error is possible.

For the second PCR, which ran for about 6 to 11 cycles, a sample-barcoded 5' primer and a J-beta primer mix were used. Every cDNA was tagged by a template-switch adaptor with 12 random nucleotides. Researchers report that each sample yielded at least 3 million CDR3-containing paired-end reads. Each CDR3 protein gets one entry after TCRdb re-called the 5' RACE reads with MiXCR. The data contain more than 800,000 distinct CDR3 sequences, about 30% of them seen just once; the ten biggest clones take up about 18%. CDR3 size: 15 residues. The germline gives CDR1 SGHTA, CDR2 FQGNSA. The specimen sequenced was blood. The TCR comes from an elderly woman in good health. This rearrangement joins TRBV7-2 to TRBJ2-5; D might be TRBD1 (6 bases). The end of the DNA fits TRBJ2-1 better, so the J call may be wrong. The CDR3, as DNA: TGCGCCAGCAGCCCCCGTAGGGGGAGCCAAGAGACCCAGTTCTTC. The encoded protein is CASSPRRGSQETQFF.